The next 30 T cell receptor beta chains were all read from a single sample in a study of PD-L1 blockade in urothelial cancer. Regarding time point: pretreatment peripheral blood. Using immunoSEQ multiplex PCR, the repertoire was profiled, and TCRdb retains in-frame clones only, with some absent. The sample consists of over 75,000 clones, 85% to 90% of them appearing once. This specimen was PBMCs, taken around atezolizumab (anti-PD-L1) treatment. The receptors stem from a man aged 60 to 69 with urothelial cancer.

The chain joins TRBV7-2 to TRBJ2-2; 8 nucleotides line up with TRBD1. The germline V gene encodes CDR1 SGHTA and CDR2 FQGNSA. V trimming: 4 bases; J trimming: 1 base; junction bases outside the gene matches: 5. The CDR3 totals 16 residues. In nucleotides, the CDR3 is TGTGCCAGCAGCTGGACAGGGAGTCAGAACACCGGGGAGCTGTTTTTT. Residues: CASSWTGSQNTGELFF.

This clone was found many times. An end of the junction does not agree with germline; a read error may underlie this. The V gene is TRBV5-4, the J gene TRBJ2-1, with 11 bases identical to TRBD1. Germline assignment: CDR1 SGHNT and CDR2 YYREEE (reference sequence). This CDR3 comprises 13 residues. As DNA, the CDR3 is TGTGCCAGCAGCTTGGTGTCGGACAGGGGGCCGGTCTTC. Protein: CASSLVSDRGPVF.

This chain connects TRBV6-1 to TRBJ2-5; possibly TRBD2 for D (5 bases). V lost 4 bases and J lost 6, with 12 bases in between. The germline V gene has CDR1 MNHNS and CDR2 SASEGT. There are 13 residues in the CDR3. This CDR3 is CASSADKRQTQYF. CDR3 DNA sequence: TGTGCCAGCAGTGCGGATAAGCGGCAGACCCAGTACTTC.

This rearrangement joins TRBV30 to TRBJ1-5, with D maybe TRBD1 (5 bases). The V gene lost 0 bases and the J gene lost 3 bases, with 6 bases spanning the gap. The CDR3 is 13 amino acids. CDR1 is GTSNPN, CDR2 SVGIG, per germline (reference sequence). CDR3 in DNA: TGTGCCTGGAGTGTAGGGGCCAATCAGCCCCAGCATTTT. Translated, it gives CAWSVGANQPQHF.

This clone was detected a few times. The chain has TRBV27 and TRBJ1-5, with 8 bases fitting TRBD1. This CDR3 has 15 amino acids. Looked up from germline, CDR1 is MNHEY and CDR2 is SMNVEV (reference sequence). The J segment lost 5 bases and the V segment lost 5 bases, leaving 8 bases of the junction unmatched. The CDR3 DNA sequence: TGTGCCAGCAGTCAGGGGGCAGGGGGCGATCAGCCCCAGCATTTT. This gives the protein CASSQGAGGDQPQHF.

The J gene is TRBJ2-3, the V gene TRBV6-5; no clear D gene. V was cut by 5 bases and J by 2 bases, with 8 bases left in between. This CDR3 contains 13 residues. Per germline, CDR1 MNHEY and CDR2 SVGAGI. The CDR3 coding sequence is TGTGCCAGCAGTCCCGAACACACAGATACGCAGTATTTT. It is translated as CASSPEHTDTQYF.

V and J are TRBV4-2 and TRBJ1-3; TRBD1 agrees at 9 bases. CDR1 is LGHNA and CDR2 is YNFKEQ in the germline V gene. Trimming cost V 3 bases and J 3 bases; bases outside gene matches: 6. This CDR3 is built from 16 residues. CDR3 sequence (DNA): TGTGCCAGCAGCCAGGCCACAGGGGGCAATGGAAACACCATATATTTT. It encodes CASSQATGGNGNTIYF.

The chain joins TRBV7-3 to TRBJ1-1; TRBD1 aligns across 9 bases. This CDR3 has 15 amino acids. The ends lost 3 bases at V and 8 bases at J; junction bases unmatched: 10. Germline V gives CDR1 SGHTA, CDR2 FQGTGA. The chain's CDR3 is CASSFGDREDGEAFF. The CDR3 DNA reads as TGTGCCAGCAGCTTTGGGGACAGGGAGGACGGGGAAGCTTTCTTT.

The chain links TRBV5-6 to TRBJ1-2; 7 positions match TRBD1. Germline V lookup: CDR1 SGHDT, CDR2 YYEEEE. Losses at the gene ends were 1 base for V and 5 bases for J; bases not matched to a gene: 2. The CDR3 spans 13 residues. CDR3 sequence: CASSLQGVYGYTF. The DNA of the CDR3 is TGTGCCAGCAGCTTGCAGGGGGTTTATGGCTACACCTTC.

This chain uses TRBV6-5 with TRBJ1-2; 8 bases align to TRBD1. Germline lookup yields CDR1 MNHEY and CDR2 SVGAGI. The CDR3 loop spans 15 amino acids. V lost 1 base and J lost 7; bases outside the gene matches: 8. CDR3 DNA: TGTGCCAGCAGTTACTTCCGACAGGGGCTTGGTGGCTACACCTTC. It translates to CASSYFRQGLGGYTF.

This clone appeared a single time. This rearrangement joins TRBV5-6 to TRBJ1-5; 7 positions agree with TRBD1. The CDR3 is 15 residues long. J gave up 0 bases and V 3 bases, and 3 bases lay outside the gene matches. Germline CDR1 is SGHDT and CDR2 is YYEEEE. Here the CDR3 reads CASSSRGYSNQPQHF. In DNA form, the CDR3 reads TGTGCCAGCAGCTCCAGGGGGTATAGCAATCAGCCCCAGCATTTT.

The chain couples TRBV6-5 to TRBJ2-7; TRBD1 agrees at 11 bases. CDR3 length: 16 residues. V shed 1 base and J 4 bases; nucleotides not matched to a gene: 6. Germline-derived CDR1 and CDR2 are MNHEY and SVGAGI. Here the CDR3 DNA reads TGTGCCAGCAGTTACTACTCCGGGACAGGGGGTTACGAGCAGTACTTC. It specifies CASSYYSGTGGYEQYF.

The V gene is TRBV5-1, the J gene TRBJ2-7, with 9 bases aligning to TRBD1. The trim removed 4 bases at V and 2 bases at J, leaving 4 bases unmatched. This CDR3 region has 14 residues. Germline CDR1 reads SGHRS; CDR2 reads YFSETQ. CDR3 region: CASSTTGGTYEQYF. DNA for the CDR3: TGCGCCAGCAGCACGACAGGGGGGACCTACGAGCAGTACTTC. Filled out from reference TRBV5-1 and TRBJ2-7, the complete variable domain reads KAGVTQTPRYLIKTRGQQVTLSCSPISGHRSVSWYQQTPGQGLQFLFEYFSETQRNKGNFPGRFSGRQFSNSRSEMNVSTLELGDSALYLCASSTTGGTYEQYFGPGTRLTVT.

The rearrangement links TRBV9 to TRBJ1-1, with 9 bases identical to TRBD1. V dropped 0 bases and J dropped 3; count of bases not matched to a gene: 12. The CDR3 consists of 18 residues. Germline CDR1 SGDLS, CDR2 YYNGEE. The CDR3 spells CASSVGGQGTIVDTEAFF. CDR3 nucleotide sequence: TGTGCCAGCAGCGTAGGGGGACAGGGTACAATCGTGGACACTGAAGCTTTCTTT.

This chain connects TRBV5-1 to TRBJ1-6; perhaps TRBD1 as D (5 bases). The CDR3 has 14 amino acids. With 4 bases removed from V and 7 bases from J, the gap between germline ends came to 12 bases. The V gene's germline CDR1 is SGHRS and CDR2 YFSETQ. The CDR3 sequence: CASSLMTENSPLHF. In nucleotides, the CDR3 is TGCGCCAGCAGCCTAATGACAGAGAATTCACCCCTCCACTTT.

The table lists this clone with a count of one. This rearrangement joins TRBV18 to TRBJ2-1; tentatively, D is TRBD2 (5 bases). The CDR3 extends over 15 amino acids. Germline V lookup: CDR1 KGHSH, CDR2 LQKENI. V dropped 4 bases and J dropped 9 bases, with 19 bases sitting between them. The DNA for the CDR3 is TGTGCCAGCTCACTCACCGGGCCCAAAGGAGGTGAGCAGTTCTTC. Translation: CASSLTGPKGGEQFF.

The chain combines TRBV5-4 with TRBJ1-1, with 9 bases lining up with TRBD1. This CDR3 comprises 15 residues. Trimming at V came to 0 bases and at J to 6 bases, leaving 6 bases not matched to a gene. The V gene's germline CDR1 is SGHNT and CDR2 YYREEE (reference sequence). CDR3 protein: CASSLAGTGRSEAFF. DNA for the CDR3: TGTGCCAGCAGCTTGGCCGGGACAGGGCGATCTGAAGCTTTCTTT.

On this clone: A read error may produce the germline difference seen at one junction end. This rearrangement joins TRBV5-1 to TRBJ1-2; perhaps TRBD1 as D (5 bases). CDR1 is SGHRS, CDR2 YFSETQ, per germline. The CDR3 spans 14 residues. CDR3: CASSLTQGLGGHTF. As DNA, the CDR3 is TGCGCCAGCAGCTTGACCCAGGGACTGGGTGGCCACACCTTC.

The rearrangement uses TRBV6-1 and TRBJ2-7; the match to TRBD1 covers 8 bases. The CDR3 covers 14 residues. With V trimmed by 5 bases and J by 1 base, 4 bases remained unmatched. Germline V gene sequence: CDR1 MNHNS, CDR2 SASEGT. The CDR3 DNA sequence: TGTGCCAGCAGTCTAAGACAGGGGTCCTACGAGCAGTACTTC. It codes for CASSLRQGSYEQYF.

This chain uses TRBV5-5 with TRBJ1-1; D perhaps matches TRBD1 (5 bases). Germline V gene data show CDR1 as SGHKS and CDR2 as YYEKEE (reference sequence). V lost 0 bases and J 6 bases, leaving 12 bases between the germline ends. This CDR3 has 14 residues. The CDR3 loop reads CASSLAGGIPEAFF. DNA of the CDR3: TGTGCCAGCAGCTTGGCCGGGGGTATCCCTGAAGCTTTCTTT.

V and J are TRBV28 and TRBJ1-5, with D possibly TRBD1 on 5 matching bases. Trimming cost V 7 bases and J 1 base, with 14 bases left between them. CDR3 length: 15 residues. The germline V gene encodes CDR1 MDHEN and CDR2 SYDVKM. CDR3 DNA: TGTGCCAGCACCGAGGAGGGGAGGAGCAATCAGCCCCAGCATTTT. Translated, it gives CASTEEGRSNQPQHF.

This rearrangement joins TRBV27 to TRBJ1-5; D possibly corresponds to TRBD1 (6 bases). Deletions cut 11 bases from V and 6 bases from J, with 20 bases between. This CDR3 has 14 residues. The germline CDR1 and CDR2 sequences are MNHEY and SMNVEV (reference sequence). The CDR3 reads CAFTFRGIGQPQHF. In nucleotides, the CDR3 is TGTGCCTTTACCTTCAGGGGTATTGGTCAGCCCCAGCATTTT.

V and J are TRBV4-1 and TRBJ2-7; D gene unclear. Germline CDR1 reads MGHRA; CDR2 reads YSYEKL. This CDR3 region has 16 residues. Between the trimmed V and J ends, which lost 4 bases and 2 bases, there was a span of 18 bases. The CDR3 protein is CASSLHLNRGAYEQYF. CDR3 sequence (DNA): TGCGCCAGCAGCCTGCATTTAAATAGAGGCGCCTACGAGCAGTACTTC.

CDR3 loop: CASSELGDSNQPQHF. DNA of the CDR3: TGTGCCAGCAGTGAACTGGGAGATAGCAATCAGCCCCAGCATTTT. The chain combines TRBV6-1 with TRBJ1-5; D gene ambiguous. The CDR3 totals 15 residues. The germline V gene has CDR1 MNHNS and CDR2 SASEGT. V lost 2 bases, J lost 0 bases, and 8 bases lay in between.

The V and J genes are TRBV6-5 and TRBJ2-5, with 9 bases matching TRBD2. The CDR3 runs 16 residues. V trimming: 3 bases; J trimming: 7 bases; junction bases outside the gene matches: 12. Per the germline V gene, CDR1 is MNHEY and CDR2 is SVGAGI. This chain's CDR3 is CASSYRGSGSTGTQYF. CDR3 bases: TGTGCCAGCAGTTATAGGGGTAGCGGGAGTACCGGGACCCAGTACTTC.

The V and J genes are TRBV28 and TRBJ2-7; 8 bases map to TRBD1. V shed 5 bases and J 4 bases; nucleotides not matched to a gene: 28. Germline V gives CDR1 MDHEN, CDR2 SYDVKM. The CDR3 is 21 residues long. In DNA form, the CDR3 reads TGTGCCAGCAGTCTCACATCGCCGGGACAGGTCTTCGTTCCCCCCGGATACGAGCAGTACTTC. This encodes CASSLTSPGQVFVPPGYEQYF.

The chain joins TRBV5-1 to TRBJ1-6; 12 bases line up with TRBD1. The CDR3 consists of 20 residues. J gave up 0 bases and V 4 bases, and 11 bases lay outside the gene matches. Germline V gene sequence: CDR1 SGHRS, CDR2 YFSETQ. CDR3: CASSNPGQGAVSSYNSPLHF. For the CDR3, the DNA is TGCGCCAGCAGCAACCCGGGACAGGGGGCCGTAAGCTCCTATAATTCACCCCTCCACTTT.

The rearrangement uses TRBV9 and TRBJ1-1; 9 bases fit TRBD1. CDR3 size: 14 residues. CDR1 and CDR2 from the germline V gene are SGDLS and YYNGEE. The J segment lost 4 bases and the V segment lost 4 bases, leaving 5 bases of the junction unmatched. The CDR3 DNA reads TGTGCCAGCAGCTACACAGGGGGCTCCACTGAAGCTTTCTTT. Its translation: CASSYTGGSTEAFF.

This sequence joins TRBV5-1 and TRBJ1-2; possibly TRBD1 for D (5 bases). Germline assignment: CDR1 SGHRS and CDR2 YFSETQ. V lost 1 base and J lost 6, with 13 bases in between. This CDR3 is 14 amino acids long. The CDR3 DNA sequence: TGCGCCAGCAGCTTGCATGGGGTAGGGGATGGCTACACCTTC. Protein: CASSLHGVGDGYTF.

This chain uses TRBV6-5 with TRBJ1-1, with no clear D. Germline loops: CDR1 MNHEY, CDR2 SVGAGI. V was shortened by 7 bases and J by 8 bases, with 11 bases between the two germline ends. The CDR3 length is 11 residues. CDR3 DNA: TGTGCCAGCACGAGGTGGCCAGAAGCTTTCTTT. Translation gives CASTRWPEAFF.